Sequencing of this T cell receptor (beta chain) was carried out in a study of CD8 T cells in ankylosing spondylitis. General study results and limits: Several of the motif variants were reported before in synovial fluid and blood from reactive arthritis. The authors found the disease-linked clones to be CD8+ and relatively rare in peripheral blood. It was reported that disease-linked clones were significantly enriched in matched ankylosing spondylitis synovial fluid. Within ankylosing spondylitis blood, a TCR beta motif made up of eight highly homologous variants appeared to be characteristic.

CDR1 is LGHNA and CDR2 is YNFKEQ in the germline V gene. Germline trimming cut 4 bases from V and 10 bases from J; bases unmatched to any gene: 15. The CDR3 length is 17 residues. With molecular barcodes, quantitative 5'-RACE was used to make the TCR beta libraries. TCRdb redid the calling of the 5' RACE reads with MiXCR, one entry per CDR3 protein. The data hold roughly 670,000 distinct CDR3 sequences, with 15% to 20% observed a single time. Points on this clonotype: Its antigen is as yet unknown.

Sample: blood, either unsorted or a sorted T cell fraction (not recorded which). The sequence was obtained from a male donor with ankylosing spondylitis. V gene TRBV4-2 combines with J gene TRBJ2-1; 11 bases match TRBD2. CDR3 amino acids: CASSRTSGSVVGPEQFF. CDR3 DNA: TGTGCCAGCAGCCGTACTAGCGGGAGTGTTGTGGGACCGGAGCAGTTCTTC.